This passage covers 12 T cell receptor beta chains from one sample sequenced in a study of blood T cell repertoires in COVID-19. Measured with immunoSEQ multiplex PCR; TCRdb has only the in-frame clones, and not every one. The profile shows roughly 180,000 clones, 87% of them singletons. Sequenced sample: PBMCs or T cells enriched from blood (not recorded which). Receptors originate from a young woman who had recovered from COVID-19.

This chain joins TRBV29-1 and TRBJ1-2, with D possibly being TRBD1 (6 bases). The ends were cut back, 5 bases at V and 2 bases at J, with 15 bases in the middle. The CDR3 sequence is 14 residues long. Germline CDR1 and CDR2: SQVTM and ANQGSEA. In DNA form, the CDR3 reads TGCAGCGTTTTAGTGGGGGCCCCAAACTATGGCTACACCTTC. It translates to CSVLVGAPNYGYTF.

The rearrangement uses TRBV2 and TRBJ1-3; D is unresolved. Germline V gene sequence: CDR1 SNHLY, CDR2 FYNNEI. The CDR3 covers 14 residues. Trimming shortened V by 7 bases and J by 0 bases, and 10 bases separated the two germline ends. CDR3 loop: CASTDYSSGNTIYF. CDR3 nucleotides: TGTGCCAGCACTGATTATTCCTCTGGAAACACCATATATTTT.

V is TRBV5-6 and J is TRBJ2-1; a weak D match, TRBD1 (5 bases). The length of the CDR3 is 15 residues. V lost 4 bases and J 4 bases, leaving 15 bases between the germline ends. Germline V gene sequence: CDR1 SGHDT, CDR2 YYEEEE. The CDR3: CASSTTGAEYNEQFF. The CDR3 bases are TGTGCCAGCAGCACCACAGGTGCGGAATACAATGAGCAGTTCTTC.

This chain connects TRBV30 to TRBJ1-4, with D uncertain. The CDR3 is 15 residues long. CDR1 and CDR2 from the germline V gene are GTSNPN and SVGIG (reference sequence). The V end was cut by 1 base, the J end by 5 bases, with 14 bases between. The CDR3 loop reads CAWSDGQFINEKLFF. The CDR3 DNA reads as TGTGCCTGGAGTGATGGCCAGTTTATAAATGAAAAACTGTTTTTT.

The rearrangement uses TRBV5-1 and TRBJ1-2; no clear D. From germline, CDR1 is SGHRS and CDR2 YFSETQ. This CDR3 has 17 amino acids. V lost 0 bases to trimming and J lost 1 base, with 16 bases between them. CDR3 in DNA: TGCGCCAGCAGCTTGGGAAGCGGGTCCCTATTTAACTATGGCTACACCTTC. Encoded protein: CASSLGSGSLFNYGYTF.

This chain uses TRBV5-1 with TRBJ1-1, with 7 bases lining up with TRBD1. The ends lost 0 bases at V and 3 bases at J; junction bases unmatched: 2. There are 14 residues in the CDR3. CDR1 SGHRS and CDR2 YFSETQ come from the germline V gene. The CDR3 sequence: CASSLVQGDTEAFF. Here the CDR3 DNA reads TGCGCCAGCAGCTTGGTTCAGGGGGACACTGAAGCTTTCTTT.

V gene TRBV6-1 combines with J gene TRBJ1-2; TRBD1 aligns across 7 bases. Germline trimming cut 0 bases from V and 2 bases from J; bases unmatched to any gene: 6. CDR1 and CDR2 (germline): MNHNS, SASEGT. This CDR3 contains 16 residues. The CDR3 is CASSEANEGANYGYTF. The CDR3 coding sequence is TGTGCCAGCAGTGAAGCCAACGAGGGGGCGAACTATGGCTACACCTTC.

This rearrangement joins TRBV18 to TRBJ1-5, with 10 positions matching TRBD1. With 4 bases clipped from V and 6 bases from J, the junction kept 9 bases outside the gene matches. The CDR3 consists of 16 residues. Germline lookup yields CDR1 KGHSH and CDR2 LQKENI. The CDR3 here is CASSLAGTGDAQPQHF. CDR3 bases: TGTGCCAGCTCACTGGCCGGGACAGGGGATGCTCAGCCCCAGCATTTT. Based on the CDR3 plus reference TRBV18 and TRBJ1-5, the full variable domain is NAGVMQNPRHLVRRRGQEARLRCSPMKGHSHVYWYRQLPEEGLKFMVYLQKENIIDESGMPKERFSAEFPKEGPSILRIQQVVRGDSAAYFCASSLAGTGDAQPQHFGDGTRLSIL.

CDR3 in DNA: TGTGCCAGCAGCTTGGGGGTGAGCGGGAGTAAAGATACGCAGTATTTT. Amino acids: CASSLGVSGSKDTQYF. This sequence joins TRBV6-2 or TRBV6-3 and TRBJ2-3; 8 positions agree with TRBD2. The CDR3 totals 16 residues. Losses at the gene ends were 6 bases for V and 5 bases for J; bases not matched to a gene: 13. Germline CDR1 reads MNHEY; CDR2 reads SVGEGT.

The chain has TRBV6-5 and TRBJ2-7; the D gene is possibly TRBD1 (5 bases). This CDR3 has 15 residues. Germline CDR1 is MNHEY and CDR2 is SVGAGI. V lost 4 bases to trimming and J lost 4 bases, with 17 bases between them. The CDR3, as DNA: TGTGCCAGCAGTTCGCCGGGTCTTGGGGCGTACGAGCAGTACTTC. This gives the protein CASSSPGLGAYEQYF.

CDR3 DNA: TGTGCCTGGAGCTATACGGAGGCAGGCGGAATTTATGGCTACACCTTC. Its protein product is CAWSYTEAGGIYGYTF. V is TRBV30 and J is TRBJ1-2; no clear D. The CDR3 contains 16 residues. V was shortened by 3 bases and J by 5 bases, with 22 bases between the two germline ends. Germline loops: CDR1 GTSNPN, CDR2 SVGIG (reference sequence).

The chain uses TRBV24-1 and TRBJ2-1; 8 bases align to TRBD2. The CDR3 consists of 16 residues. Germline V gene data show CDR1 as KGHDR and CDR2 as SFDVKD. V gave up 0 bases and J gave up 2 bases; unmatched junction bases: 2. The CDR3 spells CATSDLRGGAYNEQFF. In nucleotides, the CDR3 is TGTGCCACCAGTGATTTGCGGGGGGGAGCCTACAATGAGCAGTTCTTC.